This T cell receptor beta chain is drawn from a study of regulatory T cells in long-lasting Graves disease. Study results and caveats: It was in persistent disease that TRBV28, TRBJ1-2 and TRBJ2-5 were favored. Researchers reported studying only peripheral blood, not thyroid tissue. Persistent Graves' patients had lower TCR diversity than newly diagnosed ones.

Library construction for TCR beta used iRepertoire HTBI primers and Arm-PCR of CDR3 regions. TCRdb analysed the multiplex PCR reads with MiXCR anew, one entry per CDR3 protein. The repertoire consists of 650,000 to 850,000 distinct CDR3 sequences, with approximately 31% occurring once and the leading ten covering about two fifths. Time point noted: persistent/refractory GD, antithyroid drugs over 5 years with positive TRAb. Preparation of the TCR library used RNA extracted from PBMCs. CDR1 is SNHLY, CDR2 FYNNEI, per germline. The CDR3 covers 14 residues. V was shortened by 3 bases and J by 4 bases, with 12 bases between the two germline ends. Note on this clonotype: What it binds is not known.

The receptor comes from a female donor with Graves disease. The J gene is TRBJ1-2, the V gene TRBV2; D is undetermined. The sequences come from peripheral blood mononuclear cells (PBMCs), collected when the disease was refractory, from a patient treated with antithyroid drugs. The CDR3 protein is CASSDTGVIYGYTF. Written as DNA, the CDR3 is TGTGCCAGCAGTGATACCGGGGTCATCTATGGCTACACCTTC. Combining the CDR3 with reference TRBV2 and TRBJ1-2 gives the whole variable domain EPEVTQTPSHQVTQMGQEVILRCVPISNHLYFYWYRQILGQKVEFLVSFYNNEISEKSEIFDDQFSVERPDGSNFTLKIRSTKLEDSAMYFCASSDTGVIYGYTFGSGTRLTVV.